This TCR beta chain derives from a study of T cell changes during pregnancy in multiple sclerosis. V shed 2 bases, J shed 3 bases, and the junction held 11 bases outside the gene matches. CDR1 is MNHEY, CDR2 SMNVEV, per germline (reference sequence). The CDR3 is 17 amino acids. TCRdb keeps only in-frame clones here, not all; method: immunoSEQ multiplex PCR. The data show 12,000 or so clones, 85% to 90% seen once. This sample comprised CD8+ T cells from peripheral blood mononuclear cells, obtained in the second trimester of pregnancy. This clonotype was obtained from a female donor in good health, enrolled as a control in a pregnancy study. This chain uses TRBV27 with TRBJ2-7; 9 bases are shared with TRBD1. The CDR3 DNA sequence: TGTGCCAGCAGTTTAATCCCGCCGGGACAGGGATACTACGAGCAGTACTTC. This codes for CASSLIPPGQGYYEQYF.